Here is one T cell receptor beta chain with its context. Repertoires were generated with immunoSEQ multiplex PCR, while TCRdb's copy carries only in-frame clones and drops some. The data hold about 98,000 clones, with 84% observed a single time. This entry comes from a study of T cell responses to AZD1222 COVID-19 vaccine. Germline V gene lookup returns CDR1 MNHEY and CDR2 SVGAGI. The CDR3 sequence is 12 residues long. The V end was cut by 10 bases, the J end by 2 bases, with 10 bases between. The receptor's source is an adult in good health. This chain connects TRBV6-5 to TRBJ2-3; unclear D gene. Sequencing used peripheral blood, obtained on day 0 of AZD1222 vaccination. CDR3 sequence reads: CATSRPTDTQYF. CDR3 DNA: TGTGCCACCTCTAGGCCCACAGATACGCAGTATTTT.